Here is one T cell receptor (beta chain) with its context. As handled by the study authors: Amplification of reference gene primers was used by the study to estimate nucleated cell counts. The method was immunoSEQ multiplex PCR; TCRdb's version includes in-frame clones alone and lacks a portion of them. Clonal size and the V and J genes are those of that table, whereas D and trimming came from the DNA. The sample has a few hundred thousand clones; 84% are singletons. The data stem from a study of blood T cell repertoires in COVID-19. Sequencing used peripheral blood. This receptor was taken from a human donor in a cohort sampled during active COVID-19.

CDR3 protein: CASSQTANYGYTF. CDR3 DNA sequence: TGTGCCAGCAGCCAAACAGCAAACTATGGCTACACCTTC. This chain joins TRBV4-2 and TRBJ1-2; no clear D gene. CDR3 length equals 13 residues. Germline values: CDR1 LGHNA, CDR2 YNFKEQ. With 2 bases removed from V and 2 bases from J, the gap between germline ends came to 6 bases.